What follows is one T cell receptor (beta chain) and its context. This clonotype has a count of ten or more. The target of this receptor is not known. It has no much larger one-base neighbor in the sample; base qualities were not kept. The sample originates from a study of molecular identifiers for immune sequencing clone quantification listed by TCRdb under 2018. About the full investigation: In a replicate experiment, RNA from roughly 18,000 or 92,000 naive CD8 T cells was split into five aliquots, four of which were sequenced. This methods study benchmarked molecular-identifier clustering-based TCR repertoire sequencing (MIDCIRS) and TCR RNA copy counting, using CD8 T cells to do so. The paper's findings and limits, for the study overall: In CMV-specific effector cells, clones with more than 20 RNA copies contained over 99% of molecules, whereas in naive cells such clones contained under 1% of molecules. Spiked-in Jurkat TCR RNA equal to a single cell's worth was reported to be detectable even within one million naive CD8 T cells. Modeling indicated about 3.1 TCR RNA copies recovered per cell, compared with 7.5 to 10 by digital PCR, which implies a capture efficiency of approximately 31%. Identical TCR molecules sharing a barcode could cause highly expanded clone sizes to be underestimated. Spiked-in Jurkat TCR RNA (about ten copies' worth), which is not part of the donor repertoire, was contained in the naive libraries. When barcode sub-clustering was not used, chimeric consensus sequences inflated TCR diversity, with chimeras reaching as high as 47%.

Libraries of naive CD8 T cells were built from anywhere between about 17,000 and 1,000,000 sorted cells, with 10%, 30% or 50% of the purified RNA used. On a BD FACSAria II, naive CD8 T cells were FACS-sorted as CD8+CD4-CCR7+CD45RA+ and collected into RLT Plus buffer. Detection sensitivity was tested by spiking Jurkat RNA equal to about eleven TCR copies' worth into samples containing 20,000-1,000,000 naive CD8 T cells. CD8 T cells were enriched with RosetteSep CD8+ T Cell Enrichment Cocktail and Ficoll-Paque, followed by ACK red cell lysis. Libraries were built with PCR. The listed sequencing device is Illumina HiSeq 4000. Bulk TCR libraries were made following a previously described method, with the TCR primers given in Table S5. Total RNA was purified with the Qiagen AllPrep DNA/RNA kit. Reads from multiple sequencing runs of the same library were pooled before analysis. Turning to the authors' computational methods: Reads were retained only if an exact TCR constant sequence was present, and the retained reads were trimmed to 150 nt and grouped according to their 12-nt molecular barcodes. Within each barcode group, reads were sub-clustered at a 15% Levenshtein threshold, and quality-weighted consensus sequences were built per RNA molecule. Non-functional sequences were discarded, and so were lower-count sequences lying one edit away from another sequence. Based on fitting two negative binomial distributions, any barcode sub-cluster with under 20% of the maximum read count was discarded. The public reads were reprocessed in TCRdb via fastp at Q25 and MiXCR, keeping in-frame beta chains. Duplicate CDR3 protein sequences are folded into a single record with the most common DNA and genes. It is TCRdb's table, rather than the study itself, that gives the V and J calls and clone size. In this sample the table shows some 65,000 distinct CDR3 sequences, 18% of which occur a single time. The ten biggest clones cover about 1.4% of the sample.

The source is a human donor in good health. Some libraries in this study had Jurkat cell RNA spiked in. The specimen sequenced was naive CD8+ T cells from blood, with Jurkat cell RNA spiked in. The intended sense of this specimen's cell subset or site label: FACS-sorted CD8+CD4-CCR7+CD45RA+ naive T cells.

The encoded CDR3 is CASSPREVYEQYF. The sequenced DNA: TGTGCCAGCAGTCCCCGCGAGGTCTACGAGCAGTACTTC. The chain joins TRBV6-5 to TRBJ2-7; the D gene is not confidently resolved. The germline V gene specifies MNHEY as CDR1 and SVGAGI as CDR2. From the cysteine up to the phenylalanine, the CDR3 has a length of 13 residues. The read is trimmed to its CDR3 DNA, 39 bases read in frame from base 1. A distance of 11 bases separates the germline ends of V and J, which lose 5 bases and 3 bases respectively.